This T cell receptor beta chain was documented in a study of OX40 agonist ivuxolimab in advanced cancers. Turning to the study itself: Prior anti-PD-1, anti-PD-L1 or anti-CTLA-4 therapy did not bar entry, and more than 35% had some.

The CDR3 contains 13 residues. Per germline, CDR1 MDHEN and CDR2 SYDVKM. With 10 bases removed from V and 8 bases from J, the gap between germline ends came to 18 bases. The assay was immunoSEQ multiplex PCR, and TCRdb's table has in-frame clones only and misses some. The data show some 45,000 clones, with about 90% seen just once and about a third held by the top ten. This receptor was obtained from an adult with an advanced solid tumor such as melanoma, head and neck, liver or kidney cancer. Material: CD4+ or CD8+ T cells sorted from blood, obtained in a trial of the OX40 agonist ivuxolimab. The rearrangement joins TRBV28 to TRBJ2-1; tentative D call: TRBD1 (6 bases). The CDR3 loop reads CATEPFRGYEQFF. The CDR3 DNA reads as TGTGCCACCGAACCCTTCAGGGGATATGAGCAGTTCTTC.